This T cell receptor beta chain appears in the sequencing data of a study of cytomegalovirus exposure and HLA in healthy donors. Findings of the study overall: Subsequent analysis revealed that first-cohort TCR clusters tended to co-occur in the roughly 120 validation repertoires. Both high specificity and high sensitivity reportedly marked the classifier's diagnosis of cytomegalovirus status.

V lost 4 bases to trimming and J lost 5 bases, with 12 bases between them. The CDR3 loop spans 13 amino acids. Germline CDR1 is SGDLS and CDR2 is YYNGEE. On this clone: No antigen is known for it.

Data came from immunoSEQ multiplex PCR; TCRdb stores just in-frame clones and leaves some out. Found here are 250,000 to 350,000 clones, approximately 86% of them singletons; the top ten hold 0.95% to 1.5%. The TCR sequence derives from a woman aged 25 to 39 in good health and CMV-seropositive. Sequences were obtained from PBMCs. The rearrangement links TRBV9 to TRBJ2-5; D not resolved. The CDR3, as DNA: TGTGCCAGCAGCCCTCGCCCGTCGGAGACCCAGTACTTC. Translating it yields CASSPRPSETQYF.